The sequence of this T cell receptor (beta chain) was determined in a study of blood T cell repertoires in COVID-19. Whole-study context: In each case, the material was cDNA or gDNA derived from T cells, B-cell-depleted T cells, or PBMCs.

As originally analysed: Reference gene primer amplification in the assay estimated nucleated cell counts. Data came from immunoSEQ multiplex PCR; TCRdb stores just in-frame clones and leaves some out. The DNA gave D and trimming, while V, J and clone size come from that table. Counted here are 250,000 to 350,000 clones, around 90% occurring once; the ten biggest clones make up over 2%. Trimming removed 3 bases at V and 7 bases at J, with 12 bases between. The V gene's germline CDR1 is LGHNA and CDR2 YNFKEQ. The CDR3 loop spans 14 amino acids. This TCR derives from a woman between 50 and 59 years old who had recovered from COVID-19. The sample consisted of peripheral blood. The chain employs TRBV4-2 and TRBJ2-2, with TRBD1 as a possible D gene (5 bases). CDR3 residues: CASSQQGYDGELFF. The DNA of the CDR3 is TGTGCCAGCAGCCAGCAGGGATACGACGGGGAGCTGTTTTTT.